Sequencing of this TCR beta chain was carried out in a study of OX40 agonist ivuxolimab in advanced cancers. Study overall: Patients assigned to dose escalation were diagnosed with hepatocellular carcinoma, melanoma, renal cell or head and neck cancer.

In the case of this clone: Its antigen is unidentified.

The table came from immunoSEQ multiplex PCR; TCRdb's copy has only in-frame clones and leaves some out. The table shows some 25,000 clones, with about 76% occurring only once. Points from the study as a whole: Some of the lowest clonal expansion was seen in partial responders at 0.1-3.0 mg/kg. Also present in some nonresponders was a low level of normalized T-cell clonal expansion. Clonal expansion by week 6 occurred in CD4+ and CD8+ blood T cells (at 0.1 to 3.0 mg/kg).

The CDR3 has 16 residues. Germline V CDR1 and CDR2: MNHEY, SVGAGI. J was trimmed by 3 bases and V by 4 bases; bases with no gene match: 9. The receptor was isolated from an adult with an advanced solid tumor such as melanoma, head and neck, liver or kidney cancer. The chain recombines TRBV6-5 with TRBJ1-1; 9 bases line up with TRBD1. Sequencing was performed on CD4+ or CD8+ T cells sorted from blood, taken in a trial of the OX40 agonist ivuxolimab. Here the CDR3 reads CASSSGLQGAYTEAFF. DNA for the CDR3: TGTGCCAGCAGTTCCGGACTACAGGGGGCGTACACTGAAGCTTTCTTT.